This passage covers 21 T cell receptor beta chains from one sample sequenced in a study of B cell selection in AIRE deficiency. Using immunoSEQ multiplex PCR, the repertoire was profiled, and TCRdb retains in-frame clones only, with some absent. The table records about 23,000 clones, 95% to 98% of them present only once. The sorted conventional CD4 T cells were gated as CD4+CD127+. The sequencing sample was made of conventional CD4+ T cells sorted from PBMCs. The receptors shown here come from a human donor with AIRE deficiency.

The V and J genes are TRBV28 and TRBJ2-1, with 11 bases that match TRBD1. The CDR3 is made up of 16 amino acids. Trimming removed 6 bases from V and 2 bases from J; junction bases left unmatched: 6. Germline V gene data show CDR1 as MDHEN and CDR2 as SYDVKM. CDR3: CASSDPGQGAYNEQFF. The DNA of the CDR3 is TGTGCCAGCAGCGATCCGGGACAGGGGGCCTACAATGAGCAGTTCTTC.

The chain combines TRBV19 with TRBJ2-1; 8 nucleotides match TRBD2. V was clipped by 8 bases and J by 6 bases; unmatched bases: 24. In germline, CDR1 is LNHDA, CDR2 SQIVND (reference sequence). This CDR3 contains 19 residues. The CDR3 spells CASQPHGPLAAGVGNEQFF. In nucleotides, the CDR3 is TGTGCCAGTCAACCCCATGGCCCTTTGGCAGCGGGAGTGGGCAATGAGCAGTTCTTC. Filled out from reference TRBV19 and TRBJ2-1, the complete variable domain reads DGGITQSPKYLFRKEGQNVTLSCEQNLNHDAMYWYRQDPGQGLRLIYYSQIVNDFQKGDIAEGYSVSREKKESFPLTVTSAQKNPTAFYLCASQPHGPLAAGVGNEQFFGPGTRLTVL.

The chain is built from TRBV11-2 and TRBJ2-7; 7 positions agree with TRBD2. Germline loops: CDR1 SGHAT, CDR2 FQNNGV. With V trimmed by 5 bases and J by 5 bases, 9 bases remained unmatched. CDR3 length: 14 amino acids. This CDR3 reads CASSQQTRGNEQYF. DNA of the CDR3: TGTGCCAGCAGCCAACAGACGCGGGGGAACGAGCAGTACTTC.

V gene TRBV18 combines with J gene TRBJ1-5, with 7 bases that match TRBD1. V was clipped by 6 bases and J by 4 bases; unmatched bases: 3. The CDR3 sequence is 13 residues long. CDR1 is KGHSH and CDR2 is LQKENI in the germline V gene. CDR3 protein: CASSRQGNQPQHF. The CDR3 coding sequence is TGTGCCAGCTCGCGACAGGGAAATCAGCCCCAGCATTTT.

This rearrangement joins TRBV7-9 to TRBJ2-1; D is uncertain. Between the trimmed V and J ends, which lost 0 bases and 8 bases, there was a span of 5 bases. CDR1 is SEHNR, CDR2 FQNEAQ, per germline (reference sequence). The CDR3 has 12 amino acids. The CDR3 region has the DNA TGTGCCAGCAGCTTAGCAGCATATGAGCAGTTCTTC. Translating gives CASSLAAYEQFF.

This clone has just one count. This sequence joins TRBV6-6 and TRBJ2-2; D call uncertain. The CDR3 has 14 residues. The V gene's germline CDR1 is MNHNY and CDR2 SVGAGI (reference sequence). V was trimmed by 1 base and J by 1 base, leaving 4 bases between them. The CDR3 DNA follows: TGTGCCAGCAGTTACTGGCGGAACACCGGGGAGCTGTTTTTT. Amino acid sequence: CASSYWRNTGELFF.

The CDR3 DNA reads TGTGCCAGCACTCTGGGGGGACAGGGTTCCGAGCAGTACTTC. This sequence encodes CASTLGGQGSEQYF. J is TRBJ2-7 and V is TRBV28; 9 nucleotides agree with TRBD1. The CDR3 has 14 residues. Germline lookup yields CDR1 MDHEN and CDR2 SYDVKM. V lost 7 bases to trimming and J lost 6 bases; unmatched junction nucleotides: 10.

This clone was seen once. The CDR3 region is CASSLRGTAHNSPLHF. The CDR3 region has the DNA TGCGCCAGCAGCTTGAGGGGGACAGCCCATAATTCACCCCTCCACTTT. The V and J genes are TRBV5-1 and TRBJ1-6; 7 nucleotides agree with TRBD1. This CDR3 contains 16 residues. Looked up from germline, CDR1 is SGHRS and CDR2 is YFSETQ. Losses at the gene ends were 1 base for V and 5 bases for J; bases not matched to a gene: 6.

This CDR3 reads CASSVGAGQGEKLFF. The CDR3 nucleotides are TGTGCCAGCAGCGTAGGTGCAGGGCAAGGTGAAAAACTGTTTTTT. V gene TRBV9 combines with J gene TRBJ1-4, with D possibly being TRBD1 (5 bases). The germline V gene has CDR1 SGDLS and CDR2 YYNGEE. The CDR3 is 15 residues long. Trimming took 0 bases from V and 7 from J, leaving 13 bases between them.

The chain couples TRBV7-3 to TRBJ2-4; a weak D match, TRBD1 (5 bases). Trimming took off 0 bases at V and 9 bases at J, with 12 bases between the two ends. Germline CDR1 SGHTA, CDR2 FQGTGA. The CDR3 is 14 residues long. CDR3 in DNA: TGTGCCAGCAGCTTAACTCCAGGGTTGAGCATTCAGTACTTC. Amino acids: CASSLTPGLSIQYF.

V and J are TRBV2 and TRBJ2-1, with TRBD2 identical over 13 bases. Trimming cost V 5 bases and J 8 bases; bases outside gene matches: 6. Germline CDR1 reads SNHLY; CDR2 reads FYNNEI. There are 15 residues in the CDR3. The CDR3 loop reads CASSFGTSGIYEQFF. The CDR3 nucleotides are TGTGCCAGCAGTTTTGGGACTAGCGGGATCTATGAGCAGTTCTTC. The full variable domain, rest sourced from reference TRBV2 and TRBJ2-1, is EPEVTQTPSHQVTQMGQEVILRCVPISNHLYFYWYRQILGQKVEFLVSFYNNEISEKSEIFDDQFSVERPDGSNFTLKIRSTKLEDSAMYFCASSFGTSGIYEQFFGPGTRLTVL.

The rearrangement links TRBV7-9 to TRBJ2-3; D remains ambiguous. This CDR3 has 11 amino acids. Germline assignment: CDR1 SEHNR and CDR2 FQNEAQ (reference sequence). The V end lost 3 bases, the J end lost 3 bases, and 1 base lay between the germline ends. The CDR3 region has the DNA TGTGCCAGCAGCTTTACAGATACGCAGTATTTT. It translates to CASSFTDTQYF.

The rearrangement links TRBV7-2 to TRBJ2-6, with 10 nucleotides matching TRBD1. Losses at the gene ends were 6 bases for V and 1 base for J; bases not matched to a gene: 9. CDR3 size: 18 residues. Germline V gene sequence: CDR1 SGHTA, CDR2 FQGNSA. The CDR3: CASRFDRGLKSGANVLTF. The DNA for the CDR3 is TGTGCCAGCAGATTCGACAGGGGGCTGAAATCTGGGGCCAACGTCCTGACTTTC.

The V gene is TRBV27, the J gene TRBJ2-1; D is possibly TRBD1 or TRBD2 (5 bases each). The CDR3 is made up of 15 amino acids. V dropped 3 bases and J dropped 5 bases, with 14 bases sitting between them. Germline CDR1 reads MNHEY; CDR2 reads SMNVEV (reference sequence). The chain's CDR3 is CASSFDVGTDNEQFF. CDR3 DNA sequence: TGTGCCAGCAGTTTCGACGTCGGGACGGACAATGAGCAGTTCTTC.

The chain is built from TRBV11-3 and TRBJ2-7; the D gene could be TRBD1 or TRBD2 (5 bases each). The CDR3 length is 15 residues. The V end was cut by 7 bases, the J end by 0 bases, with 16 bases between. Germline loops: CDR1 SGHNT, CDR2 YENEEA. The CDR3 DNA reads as TGTGCCAGCAAACCCGGGACGGGAAGCTCCTACGAGCAGTACTTC. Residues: CASKPGTGSSYEQYF.

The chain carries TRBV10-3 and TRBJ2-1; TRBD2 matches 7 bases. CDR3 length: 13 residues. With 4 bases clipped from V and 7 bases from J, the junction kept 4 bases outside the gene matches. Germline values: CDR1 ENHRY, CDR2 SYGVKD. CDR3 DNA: TGTGCCATCAGTGGGACTAGTGATAATGAGCAGTTCTTC. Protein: CAISGTSDNEQFF.

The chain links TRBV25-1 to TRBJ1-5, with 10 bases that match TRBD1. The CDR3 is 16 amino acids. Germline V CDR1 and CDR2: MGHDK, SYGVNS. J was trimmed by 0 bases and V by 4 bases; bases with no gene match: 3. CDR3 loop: CASSAGQGLSNQPQHF. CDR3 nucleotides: TGTGCCAGCAGTGCGGGACAGGGGCTTAGCAATCAGCCCCAGCATTTT. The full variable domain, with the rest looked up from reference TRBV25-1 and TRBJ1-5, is EADIYQTPRYLVIGTGKKITLECSQTMGHDKMYWYQQDPGMELHLIHYSYGVNSTEKGDLSSESTVSRIRTEHFPLTLESARPSHTSQYLCASSAGQGLSNQPQHFGDGTRLSIL.

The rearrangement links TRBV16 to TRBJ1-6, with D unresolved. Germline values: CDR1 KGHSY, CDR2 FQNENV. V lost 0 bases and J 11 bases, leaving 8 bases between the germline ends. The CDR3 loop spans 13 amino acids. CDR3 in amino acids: CASSQSRPPPLHF. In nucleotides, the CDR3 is TGTGCCAGCAGCCAATCTAGGCCGCCACCCCTCCACTTT.

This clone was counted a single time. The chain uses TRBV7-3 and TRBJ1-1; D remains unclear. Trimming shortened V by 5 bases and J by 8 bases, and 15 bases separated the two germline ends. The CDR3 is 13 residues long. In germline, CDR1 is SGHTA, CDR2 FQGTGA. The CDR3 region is CASSALGGTEAFF. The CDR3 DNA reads TGTGCCAGCAGCGCCCTCGGTGGAACAGAAGCTTTCTTT.

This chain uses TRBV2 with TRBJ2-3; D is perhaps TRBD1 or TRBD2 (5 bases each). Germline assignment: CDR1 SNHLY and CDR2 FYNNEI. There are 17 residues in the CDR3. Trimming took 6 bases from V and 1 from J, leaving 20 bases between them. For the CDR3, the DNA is TGTGCCAGCAGCCTTACACCCCTAGTGGGGGGCACAGATACGCAGTATTTT. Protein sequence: CASSLTPLVGGTDTQYF.

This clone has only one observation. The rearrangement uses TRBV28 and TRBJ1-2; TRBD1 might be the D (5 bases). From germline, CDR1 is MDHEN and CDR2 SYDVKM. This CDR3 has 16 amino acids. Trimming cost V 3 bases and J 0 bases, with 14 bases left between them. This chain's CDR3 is CASSLTADLTNYGYTF. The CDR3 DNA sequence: TGTGCCAGCAGTTTGACAGCTGATCTAACTAACTATGGCTACACCTTC.